Detailed here is one T cell receptor (beta chain). The use of genomic DNA as template underpinned the TCR beta VDJ and CDR3 profiling. TCRdb passed the reads through MiXCR, listing each CDR3 protein once. The sample holds about 160,000 distinct CDR3 sequences, 40% to 60% seen once. The germline V gene encodes CDR1 MGHDK and CDR2 SYGVNS. The germline V and J ends were trimmed by 3 bases and 1 base, with 9 bases remaining between them. CDR3 size: 14 residues. These data are taken from a study of CD8+CD57+ T cells in acquired aplastic anemia. Study overall: Sorted CD4+ and CD8+ cells yielded 3 to 3.5 ug of DNA on average.

Those patients picked for sequencing had displayed CD8+CD57+ cell expansion on flow cytometry. Severe acquired aplastic anemia was present in every patient. Patients were treatment-naive when blood was sampled. Sequenced material: sorted CD4+, CD8+, or CD8+CD57+ T cells (not recorded which) from PBMCs. The chain recombines TRBV25-1 with TRBJ1-2; D unclear. This receptor was obtained from a human donor with aplastic anemia. For the CDR3, the DNA is TGTGCCAGCAGTGAGGCAGTCCTTAACTATGGCTACACCTTC. It is translated as CASSEAVLNYGYTF.